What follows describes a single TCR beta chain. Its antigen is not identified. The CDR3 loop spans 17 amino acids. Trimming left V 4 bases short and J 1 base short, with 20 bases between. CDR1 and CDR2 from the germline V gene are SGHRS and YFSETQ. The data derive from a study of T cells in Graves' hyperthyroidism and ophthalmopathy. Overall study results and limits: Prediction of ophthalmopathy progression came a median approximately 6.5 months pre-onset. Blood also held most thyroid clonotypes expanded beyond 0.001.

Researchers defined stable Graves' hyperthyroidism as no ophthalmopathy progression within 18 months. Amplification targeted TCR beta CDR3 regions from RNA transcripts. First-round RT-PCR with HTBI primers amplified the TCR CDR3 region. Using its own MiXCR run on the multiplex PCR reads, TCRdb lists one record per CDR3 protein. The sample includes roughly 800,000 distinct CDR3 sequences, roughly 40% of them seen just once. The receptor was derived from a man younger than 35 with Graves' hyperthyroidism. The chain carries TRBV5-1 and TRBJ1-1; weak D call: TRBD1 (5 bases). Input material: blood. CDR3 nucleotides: TGCGCCAGCAGCCCCCACGAGTGGGGGGTTTCGAACACTGAAGCTTTCTTT. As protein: CASSPHEWGVSNTEAFF.